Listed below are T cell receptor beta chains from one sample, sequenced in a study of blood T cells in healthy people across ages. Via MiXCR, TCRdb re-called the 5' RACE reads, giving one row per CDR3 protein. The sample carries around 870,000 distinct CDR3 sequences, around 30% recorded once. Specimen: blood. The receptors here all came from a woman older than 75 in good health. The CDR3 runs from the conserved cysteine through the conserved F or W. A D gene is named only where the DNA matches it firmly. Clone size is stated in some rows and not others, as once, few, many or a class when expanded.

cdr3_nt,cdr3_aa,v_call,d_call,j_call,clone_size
TGTGCCAGCAGAAACGGACAGGGGTCAAGTGAGCAGTACTTC,CASRNGQGSSEQYF,TRBV6-2/TRBV6-3,TRBD1,TRBJ2-5,-
TGTGCCAGCAGCCTAGGGGGCAGGGAAGCTTTCTTT,CASSLGGREAFF,TRBV3-1,TRBD1,TRBJ1-1,few
TGTGCCAGCAGCTTTTCAGGGGTTGATACGCAGTATTTT,CASSFSGVDTQYF,TRBV7-2,-,TRBJ2-3,many
TGTGCCAGCAACGACGCGGCTGCTAACTATGGCTACACCTTC,CASNDAAANYGYTF,TRBV7-9,-,TRBJ1-2,-
TGTGCCAGCAGTACGGAACCGACCGGGGAGCTGTTTTTT,CASSTEPTGELFF,TRBV6-6,-,TRBJ2-2,-
TGTGCCAGCAGTTCAGGACTAGCGGGGCCAGATGCGCAGTATTTT,CASSSGLAGPDAQYF,TRBV12-3/TRBV12-4,TRBD2,TRBJ2-3,-
TGTGCCAGCAGCCCGTTCGGTCAGGGTATCGGTGAGCAGTACTTC,CASSPFGQGIGEQYF,TRBV7-2,-,TRBJ2-5,-
TGTGCCAGCAGAAGATTTGGCACAGATACGCAGTATTTT,CASRRFGTDTQYF,TRBV5-6,-,TRBJ2-3,many
TGCAGTGCTAGAAGAACGTCAGGGTATCAGCCCCAGCATTTT,CSARRTSGYQPQHF,TRBV20-1,-,TRBJ1-5,-
TGTGCCAGCAGTAGACTGACAGGCACCGGGGAGCTGTTTTTT,CASSRLTGTGELFF,TRBV6-2/TRBV6-3,-,TRBJ2-2,few
TGTGCCAGCAGTTTATTGAGGGGGAATTCACCCCTCCACTTT,CASSLLRGNSPLHF,TRBV27,-,TRBJ1-6,few
TGTGCCAGCGAGGACTTCCCCGGGGAGCTGTTTTTT,CASEDFPGELFF,TRBV6-2/TRBV6-3,-,TRBJ2-2,few
TGTGCCAGCAGTGCTCTCAGGGGCGGCTACACCTTC,CASSALRGGYTF,TRBV6-5,-,TRBJ1-2,once
TGTGCCAGCAGTCCTAGGGTTATAACAGATACGCAGTATTTT,CASSPRVITDTQYF,TRBV6-2/TRBV6-3,-,TRBJ2-3,many
TGTGCCAGCAGTTTCGGCAGGGGCGGGCAGCCCCAGCATTTT,CASSFGRGGQPQHF,TRBV6-2/TRBV6-3,-,TRBJ1-5,few
TGTGCCAGCAGCCGAACGGGACAGTTAAGAACCTACGAGCAGTACTTC,CASSRTGQLRTYEQYF,TRBV3-1,TRBD1,TRBJ2-7,many
TGTGCCAGCAGTTTGGCGACAGGGGGTAAGCAGCCCCAGCATTTT,CASSLATGGKQPQHF,TRBV12-3/TRBV12-4,TRBD1,TRBJ1-5,-
TGTGCCAGCAGCTTTACCAGGGGCTATGGCTACACCTTC,CASSFTRGYGYTF,TRBV5-6,-,TRBJ1-2,-
TGTGCCAGCTCACCGGGACATTCTAAGGCCTACGAGCAGTACTTC,CASSPGHSKAYEQYF,TRBV18,-,TRBJ2-7,few
TGCAGTGCTAGATCCCGACAGGGGGACCGTGGAGGCGCAGATACGCAGTATTTT,CSARSRQGDRGGADTQYF,TRBV20-1,TRBD1,TRBJ2-3,many
TGTGCCAGCAGTTGGGACAGGGTCATTCCGGGGGAGCAGTACTTC,CASSWDRVIPGEQYF,TRBV6-5,TRBD1,TRBJ2-7,-
TGCAGTGCCCCAGCGGGGCTTGAGCAGTACTTC,CSAPAGLEQYF,TRBV20-1,TRBD2,TRBJ2-7,many
TGTGCCAGCAGCTCACAGCGGGGGTGGCACAATGAGCAGTTCTTC,CASSSQRGWHNEQFF,TRBV7-2,TRBD2,TRBJ2-1,many
TGTGCCAGCAGCCTCACAGCGATGAACACTGAAGCTTTCTTT,CASSLTAMNTEAFF,TRBV7-2,-,TRBJ1-1,many
TGTGCCAGCAGCTTATATACGATAAACGAGCAGTTCTTC,CASSLYTINEQFF,TRBV7-2,-,TRBJ2-1,many
TGCAGTGCTAGTAGGGGGCCCATAGAGAATGAGCAGTTCTTC,CSASRGPIENEQFF,TRBV20-1,TRBD1,TRBJ2-1,many
TGTGCCAGCACCAAGCTGGGACAGGGTCGGACCGGGGAGCTGTTTTTT,CASTKLGQGRTGELFF,TRBV6-2/TRBV6-3,TRBD1,TRBJ2-2,-
TGTGCCAGCAGCTTCGACAGGGTTGACAATGAGCAGTTCTTC,CASSFDRVDNEQFF,TRBV7-9,TRBD1,TRBJ2-1,many
TGTGCCACCAGCAGACGGGGGACTAGCGGGGTCAATGAGCAGTACTTC,CATSRRGTSGVNEQYF,TRBV15,TRBD2,TRBJ2-5,-
TGTGCCAGCAGTTACTCGTATAGGGACGGGGGGAGGAATGAGCAGTTCTTC,CASSYSYRDGGRNEQFF,TRBV6-2/TRBV6-3,TRBD2,TRBJ2-1,few
TGTGCCAGCAGCTCCCAGCGGACTACTAATGAAAAACTGTTTTTT,CASSSQRTTNEKLFF,TRBV7-2,-,TRBJ1-4,-
TGTGCCACTGGACAGGGGTGGAATGGCTACACCTTC,CATGQGWNGYTF,TRBV6-5,TRBD1,TRBJ1-2,many
TGCAGCGTTGCGGTGGCGGCGAGCGGCTACACCTTC,CSVAVAASGYTF,TRBV29-1,-,TRBJ1-2,-
TGCGCCAGCAGCTGGGCAGCTAATGAAAAACTGTTTTTT,CASSWAANEKLFF,TRBV5-1,-,TRBJ1-4,-
TGTGCCAGCAGCCAACTCGGGGAAATTTCGGCCGGGGAGCTGTTTTTT,CASSQLGEISAGELFF,TRBV7-9,-,TRBJ2-2,-
TGTGCCGGCAGCTTAGCGAGCACAGACTCTGGAAACACCATATATTTT,CAGSLASTDSGNTIYF,TRBV7-2,-,TRBJ1-3,-
TGTGCCAGCAGCCTACAGACTAGCGGGGGCCCGTACCAAGAGACCCAGTACTTC,CASSLQTSGGPYQETQYF,TRBV7-2,TRBD2,TRBJ2-5,many
TGTGCCAGCAGAAATAACGGACAGGGCCCAGGGAAAAACATTCAGTACTTC,CASRNNGQGPGKNIQYF,TRBV6-2/TRBV6-3,TRBD1,TRBJ2-4,few
TGCAGTGCTAGAGAACTTCCGGGACCAAGTATCTTATCCAGCAATCAGCCCCGGCATTTT,CSARELPGPSILSSNQPRHF,TRBV20-1,-,TRBJ1-5,once
TGTGCCAGCAGCTCAATGGGGGGCGGTGGCACTGAAGCTTTCTTT,CASSSMGGGGTEAFF,TRBV7-2,-,TRBJ1-1,few
TGTGCCAGCAGTATCTCCGGGACAGGCACCGGGGAGCTGTTTTTT,CASSISGTGTGELFF,TRBV12-3/TRBV12-4,TRBD1,TRBJ2-2,few
TGCGCCAGCAGCGCGCCGGGACAGGGGTATGCCAATGAGCAGTTCTTC,CASSAPGQGYANEQFF,TRBV5-1,TRBD1,TRBJ2-1,-
TGTGCCAGCAGTTATCGACAGGCGAACACTGTAGCTTTCTTT,CASSYRQANTVAFF,TRBV6-2/TRBV6-3,-,TRBJ1-1,-
TGTGCCAGCAGCCGCGGGACACCCGACAATGAGCAGTTCTTC,CASSRGTPDNEQFF,TRBV5-5,-,TRBJ2-1,many
TGTGCCAGCAGCCCGGGTGGTTGGAATGAAAAACTGTTTTTT,CASSPGGWNEKLFF,TRBV7-2,-,TRBJ1-4,many
TGTGCCAGCGGACAATGGAATGAAAAACTGTTTTTT,CASGQWNEKLFF,TRBV12-3/TRBV12-4,-,TRBJ1-4,few
TGTGCCACCAGCAGGGACAGGGAGGTGGGGGCCCGGGAGCTGTTTTTT,CATSRDREVGARELFF,TRBV15,TRBD1,TRBJ2-2,few
TGTGCCAGCAGTAGCTACGGGCCAGAGACCCAGTACTTC,CASSSYGPETQYF,TRBV2,-,TRBJ2-5,many
TGTGCCAGCTCACCGGCGACAGGGGGGGAGCAGTACTTC,CASSPATGGEQYF,TRBV18,TRBD1,TRBJ2-7,many